Below, 16 T cell receptor beta chains from the same sample are listed, as sequenced in a study of beta chain features in type 1 diabetes. Since all of the isolated RNA was reverse transcribed, expressed TCRB transcripts were what got sequenced. The protocol was immunoSEQ multiplex PCR, while the TCRdb copy is restricted to in-frame clones and leaves out a portion. The data hold a few hundred thousand clones, with over 12% observed a single time. Specimen: naive CD4+ T cells from blood. The receptors were sampled from a woman under 30 in good health.

The CDR3 loop is CASSEREYVDTQYF. The CDR3 DNA is TGTGCCAGCAGTGAACGAGAATACGTAGATACGCAGTATTTT. This chain joins TRBV2 and TRBJ2-3; D uncertain. Germline CDR1 reads SNHLY; CDR2 reads FYNNEI. The CDR3 is 14 amino acids. Between the trimmed V and J ends, which lost 2 bases and 5 bases, there was a span of 11 bases.

This clone has only a few counts. J is TRBJ2-3 and V is TRBV30; no clear D. The CDR3 covers 11 residues. Trimming stripped 2 bases from V and 7 bases from J, with 7 bases between. The germline CDR1 and CDR2 sequences are GTSNPN and SVGIG (reference sequence). The CDR3 loop reads CAWSSSHTQYF. The CDR3 DNA follows: TGTGCCTGGAGTTCAAGCCATACGCAGTATTTT.

This clone was counted only a few times. The rearrangement links TRBV29-1 to TRBJ2-5, with no clear D. CDR3 length: 12 residues. CDR1 SQVTM and CDR2 ANQGSEA come from the germline V gene. V lost 2 bases to trimming and J lost 3 bases, with 7 bases between them. For the CDR3, the DNA is TGCAGCGTTGAACGACGGGAAGAGACCCAGTACTTC. It specifies CSVERREETQYF.

The chain carries TRBV30 and TRBJ1-5; possible D gene TRBD1, 6 bases. There are 18 residues in the CDR3. Germline CDR1 reads GTSNPN; CDR2 reads SVGIG (reference sequence). Trimming removed 0 bases at V and 0 bases at J, with 18 bases between. DNA for the CDR3: TGTGCCTGGAGTGTACAGGGCATCGGAATTAATAGCAATCAGCCCCAGCATTTT. It translates to CAWSVQGIGINSNQPQHF. Filled out from reference TRBV30 and TRBJ1-5, the complete variable domain reads SQTIHQWPATLVQPVGSPLSLECTVEGTSNPNLYWYRQAAGRGLQLLFYSVGIGQISSEVPQNLSASRPQDRQFILSSKKLLLSDSGFYLCAWSVQGIGINSNQPQHFGDGTRLSIL.

This clone was observed a handful of times. The chain recombines TRBV11-2 with TRBJ2-1; 10 bases fit TRBD1. Germline values: CDR1 SGHAT, CDR2 FQNNGV. This CDR3 is built from 17 residues. Germline trimming cut 2 bases from V and 9 bases from J; bases unmatched to any gene: 13. The DNA of the CDR3 is TGTGCCAGCAGCTTACGTCGTCGGACAGGGGGTGAGCGTGAGCAGTTCTTC. It yields the protein CASSLRRRTGGEREQFF.

This rearrangement joins TRBV5-1 to TRBJ2-3; 8 bases line up with TRBD2. Germline CDR1 and CDR2: SGHRS and YFSETQ. CDR3 size: 16 residues. J gave up 1 base and V 4 bases, and 8 bases lay outside the gene matches. CDR3 nucleotides: TGCGCCAGCAGCGAATGGATAGCGGGACGCACAGATACGCAGTATTTT. This encodes CASSEWIAGRTDTQYF.

This clone was detected only a few times. The chain joins TRBV9 to TRBJ2-5, with a tentative D call TRBD2 (5 bases). The CDR3 has 14 residues. Germline-derived CDR1 and CDR2 are SGDLS and YYNGEE. Trimming shortened V by 4 bases and J by 0 bases, and 10 bases separated the two germline ends. CDR3 sequence reads: CASSRTPYQETQYF. Here the CDR3 DNA reads TGTGCCAGCAGCCGGACTCCGTACCAAGAGACCCAGTACTTC.

V usage is TRBV27 and J usage is TRBJ1-1; no reliable D call. CDR1 MNHEY and CDR2 SMNVEV come from the germline V gene (reference sequence). V lost 7 bases to trimming and J lost 1 base, with 7 bases between them. The CDR3 consists of 12 residues. Written as DNA, the CDR3 is TGTGCCAGCACCGGGAGGAACACTGAAGCTTTCTTT. The encoded protein is CASTGRNTEAFF.

J is TRBJ2-1 and V is TRBV30, with unresolved D. Germline assignment: CDR1 GTSNPN and CDR2 SVGIG (reference sequence). The CDR3 runs 12 residues. V was pared by 1 base and J by 9 bases, with 10 bases between. CDR3 nucleotide sequence: TGTGCCTGGAGTGGACAATTGAGTGAGCAGTTCTTC. Translated, it gives CAWSGQLSEQFF.

This clone appeared a few times. V gene TRBV27 combines with J gene TRBJ1-5; D is possibly TRBD1 (6 bases). Germline V CDR1 and CDR2: MNHEY, SMNVEV (reference sequence). This CDR3 region has 17 residues. The V gene lost 8 bases and the J gene lost 0 bases, with 20 bases spanning the gap. This CDR3 reads CASGRDDRTYSNQPQHF. CDR3 nucleotides: TGTGCCAGCGGACGGGACGACAGGACGTATAGCAATCAGCCCCAGCATTTT.

This clone was counted between two and nine times. This chain connects TRBV14 to TRBJ1-1, with TRBD1 matching 7 bases. The CDR3 is made up of 15 amino acids. Germline CDR1 and CDR2: SGHDN and FVKESK. Trimming at V came to 0 bases and at J to 5 bases, leaving 6 bases not matched to a gene. CDR3 sequence reads: CASSQEGRGITEAFF. CDR3 nucleotide sequence: TGTGCCAGCAGCCAAGAAGGCAGGGGGATAACTGAAGCTTTCTTT.

This clone was observed a few times. This sequence joins TRBV27 and TRBJ2-7; weak D call: TRBD2 (5 bases). Germline loops: CDR1 MNHEY, CDR2 SMNVEV (reference sequence). This CDR3 is built from 14 residues. V dropped 0 bases and J dropped 6 bases, with 12 bases sitting between them. CDR3 DNA: TGTGCCAGCAGTTTATCACACGGGGTGGGCGAGCAGTACTTC. It is translated as CASSLSHGVGEQYF.

This clone has only a few counts. This sequence joins TRBV7-9 and TRBJ2-5; 7 bases line up with TRBD1. V lost 2 bases and J lost 3; bases outside the gene matches: 9. The CDR3 runs 16 residues. The V gene's germline CDR1 is SEHNR and CDR2 FQNEAQ (reference sequence). The CDR3 sequence is CASSLPQGWTKETQYF. CDR3 in DNA: TGTGCCAGCAGCTTACCACAGGGGTGGACGAAAGAGACCCAGTACTTC.

On this clone itself: The sample contains more than one DNA sequence encoding this CDR3. J is TRBJ2-7 and V is TRBV5-1; no clear D. The V end lost 0 bases, the J end lost 3 bases, and 7 bases lay between the germline ends. CDR3 size: 13 residues. Per germline, CDR1 SGHRS and CDR2 YFSETQ. CDR3 bases: TGCGCCAGCAGCTTGGACGGTAGCTACGAGCAGTACTTC. Protein sequence: CASSLDGSYEQYF.

The chain is built from TRBV7-8 and TRBJ2-1; 12 positions agree with TRBD2. V lost 5 bases, J lost 0 bases, and 11 bases stayed unmatched. CDR1 is SGHVS and CDR2 is FQNEAQ in the germline V gene. The CDR3 spans 19 residues. The CDR3 here is CASSAPTSGSPLSYNEQFF. CDR3 DNA: TGTGCCAGCAGCGCACCGACTAGCGGGAGCCCTCTCTCCTACAATGAGCAGTTCTTC.

CDR3 nucleotide sequence: TGTGCCAGCAGCTTACTGACAGGGGTTAGCGAGACCCAGTACTTC. It is translated as CASSLLTGVSETQYF. The rearrangement uses TRBV7-6 and TRBJ2-5, with 8 bases that match TRBD1. V lost 2 bases, J lost 5 bases, and 7 bases stayed unmatched. The CDR3 runs to 15 residues. Germline CDR1 and CDR2: SGHVS and FNYEAQ.